The 11 T cell receptor beta chains below come from one sample, sequenced in a study of beta chain features in type 1 diabetes. Of the isolated RNA, all was reverse transcribed, and so the sequenced material was expressed TCRB transcripts. TCRdb's copy holds only in-frame clones and misses some; the assay was immunoSEQ multiplex PCR. The sample holds about 930,000 clones, about 17% seen once. Sequencing was performed on naive CD4+ T cells from blood. The receptors were gathered from a woman aged 18 to 35 in good health.

Only a few counts were recorded for this clone. The rearrangement links TRBV19 to TRBJ2-3, with 12 bases aligning to TRBD2. Germline CDR1 reads LNHDA; CDR2 reads SQIVND (reference sequence). There are 16 residues in the CDR3. The trim removed 1 base at V and 4 bases at J, leaving 3 bases unmatched. The CDR3 is CASSIAASGRADTQYF. The CDR3 DNA reads as TGTGCCAGTAGTATAGCGGCTAGCGGGAGGGCAGATACGCAGTATTTT.

This clone turned up a few times. This rearrangement joins TRBV20-1 to TRBJ2-3; D gene unclear. Germline V lookup: CDR1 DFQATT, CDR2 SNEGSKA (reference sequence). V was shortened by 1 base and J by 4 bases, with 3 bases between the two germline ends. There are 11 residues in the CDR3. The CDR3 protein is CSARVSDTQYF. Written as DNA, the CDR3 is TGCAGTGCTAGAGTGTCAGATACGCAGTATTTT.

The gene calls are TRBV15 and TRBJ1-5; D remains ambiguous. V was trimmed by 6 bases and J by 3 bases, leaving 9 bases between them. Germline lookup yields CDR1 LNHNV and CDR2 YYDKDF (reference sequence). The length of the CDR3 is 13 residues. Written as DNA, the CDR3 is TGTGCCACCAGTTTCCTTCTCAATCAGCCCCAGCATTTT. Amino acid sequence: CATSFLLNQPQHF.

This clone was seen only a few times. The CDR3 region has the DNA TGCGCCAGCAGTGAGACTAGCGGGAGTACGGATACGCAGTATTTT. This gives the protein CASSETSGSTDTQYF. This chain uses TRBV10-1 with TRBJ2-3; 11 nucleotides agree with TRBD2. V lost 2 bases to trimming and J lost 6 bases; unmatched junction nucleotides: 4. Germline values: CDR1 WNHNN, CDR2 SYGVQD (reference sequence). This CDR3 is 15 amino acids long.

J is TRBJ2-3 and V is TRBV4-2, with 11 bases matching TRBD2. The germline gives CDR1 LGHNA, CDR2 YNFKEQ. This CDR3 comprises 19 residues. The V segment lost 4 bases and the J segment 3 bases; nucleotides outside the gene matches: 15. The CDR3 here is CASSRPGLADLDGTDTQYF. The CDR3, as DNA: TGTGCCAGCAGCCGCCCGGGACTAGCGGACCTGGACGGGACAGATACGCAGTATTTT.

This clone appeared a few times. The J gene is TRBJ2-5, the V gene TRBV7-2; no reliable D call. Germline CDR1 is SGHTA and CDR2 is FQGNSA. Trimming pared 5 bases from V and 2 bases from J, leaving 12 bases between. The CDR3 covers 14 residues. CDR3 sequence reads: CASSAAGWQETQYF. The CDR3 DNA follows: TGTGCCAGCAGCGCCGCCGGGTGGCAAGAGACCCAGTACTTC.

This chain joins TRBV7-3 and TRBJ1-1, with unresolved D. The germline V and J ends were trimmed by 8 bases and 3 bases, with 13 bases remaining between them. Germline V lookup: CDR1 SGHTA, CDR2 FQGTGA. The CDR3 is made up of 13 amino acids. CDR3 amino acids: CASGVDTHTEAFF. DNA of the CDR3: TGTGCCAGCGGGGTCGACACCCACACTGAAGCTTTCTTT.

This clone was seen only a few times. J is TRBJ2-1 and V is TRBV4-2, with 7 bases fitting TRBD2. The CDR3 runs to 20 residues. Germline-derived CDR1 and CDR2 are LGHNA and YNFKEQ. Germline trimming cut 0 bases from V and 4 bases from J; bases unmatched to any gene: 18. For the CDR3, the DNA is TGTGCCAGCAGCCAAGATAGTTCATTGGGAAGCGGGACTACTTACAATGAGCAGTTCTTC. It translates to CASSQDSSLGSGTTYNEQFF.

The V and J genes are TRBV7-2 and TRBJ1-4; D may be TRBD1 (5 bases). Per the germline V gene, CDR1 is SGHTA and CDR2 is FQGNSA. The CDR3 contains 14 residues. Trimming cost V 5 bases and J 2 bases, with 9 bases left between them. The CDR3 here is CASSPGDTNEKLFF. The CDR3, as DNA: TGTGCCAGCAGCCCGGGGGACACTAATGAAAAACTGTTTTTT.

This clone was seen a handful of times. The rearrangement links TRBV4-1 to TRBJ2-3; D gene unclear. From germline, CDR1 is MGHRA and CDR2 YSYEKL. V was trimmed by 4 bases and J by 2 bases, leaving 4 bases between them. This CDR3 spans 12 amino acids. This CDR3 is CASSRPTDTQYF. The DNA for the CDR3 is TGCGCCAGCAGCCGACCCACAGATACGCAGTATTTT.

The chain joins TRBV6-5 to TRBJ1-5; D is uncertain. The germline V and J ends were trimmed by 5 bases and 2 bases, with 10 bases remaining between them. CDR3 size: 14 residues. Looked up from germline, CDR1 is MNHEY and CDR2 is SVGAGI. The CDR3 reads CASSVRRGNQPQHF. CDR3 DNA: TGTGCCAGCAGTGTTAGGAGGGGCAATCAGCCCCAGCATTTT.